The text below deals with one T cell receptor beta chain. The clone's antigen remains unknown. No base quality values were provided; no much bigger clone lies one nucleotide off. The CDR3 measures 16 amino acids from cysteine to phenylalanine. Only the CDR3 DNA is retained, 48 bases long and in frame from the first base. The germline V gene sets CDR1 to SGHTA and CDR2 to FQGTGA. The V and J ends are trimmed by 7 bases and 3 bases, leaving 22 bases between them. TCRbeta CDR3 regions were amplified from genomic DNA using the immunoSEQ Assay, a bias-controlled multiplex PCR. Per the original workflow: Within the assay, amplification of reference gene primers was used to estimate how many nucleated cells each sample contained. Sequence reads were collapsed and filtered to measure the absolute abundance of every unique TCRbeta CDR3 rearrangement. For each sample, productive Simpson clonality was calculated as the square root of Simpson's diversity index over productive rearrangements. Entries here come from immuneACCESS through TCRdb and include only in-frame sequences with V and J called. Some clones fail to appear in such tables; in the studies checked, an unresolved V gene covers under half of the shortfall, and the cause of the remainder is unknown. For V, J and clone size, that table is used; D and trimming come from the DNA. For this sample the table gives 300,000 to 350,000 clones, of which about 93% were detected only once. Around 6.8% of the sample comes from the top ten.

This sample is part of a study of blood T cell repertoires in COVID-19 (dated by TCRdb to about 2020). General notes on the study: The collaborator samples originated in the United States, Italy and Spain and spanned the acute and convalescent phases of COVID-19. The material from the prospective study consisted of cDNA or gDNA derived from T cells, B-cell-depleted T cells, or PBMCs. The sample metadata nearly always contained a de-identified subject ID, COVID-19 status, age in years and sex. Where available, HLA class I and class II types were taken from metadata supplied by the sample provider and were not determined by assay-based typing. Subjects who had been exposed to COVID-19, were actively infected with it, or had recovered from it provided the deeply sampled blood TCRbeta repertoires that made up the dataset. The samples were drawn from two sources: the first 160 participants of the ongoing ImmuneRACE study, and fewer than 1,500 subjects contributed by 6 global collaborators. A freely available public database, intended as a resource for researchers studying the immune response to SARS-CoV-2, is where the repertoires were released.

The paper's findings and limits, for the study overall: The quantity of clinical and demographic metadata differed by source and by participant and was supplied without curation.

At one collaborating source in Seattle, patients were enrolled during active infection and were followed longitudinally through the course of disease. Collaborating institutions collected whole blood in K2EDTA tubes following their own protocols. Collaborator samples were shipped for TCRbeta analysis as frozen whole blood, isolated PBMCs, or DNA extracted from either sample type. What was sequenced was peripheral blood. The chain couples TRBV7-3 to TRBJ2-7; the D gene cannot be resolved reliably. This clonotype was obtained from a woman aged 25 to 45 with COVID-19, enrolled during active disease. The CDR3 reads CASNSQRARPLYEQYF. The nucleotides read TGTGCCAGCAACTCACAGAGAGCCCGACCTCTCTACGAGCAGTACTTC.